This TCR beta chain was recovered during a study of cytomegalovirus exposure and HLA in healthy donors. Study as a whole: Within an early data release were around 80 million unique TCRs drawn from HLA-typed donors.

Study-level results: The authors excluded some V segments, including TRBV6-2 and TRBV6-3, as indistinguishable. When analyzed later, a missense DCLRE1C variant was found to be linked to TCR beta V- and J-gene trimming.

PCR employed 60 Vbeta and 13 Jbeta primers. Libraries were prepared by immunoSEQ multiplex PCR; TCRdb keeps only in-frame clonotypes and omits some of them. The repertoire has around 64,000 clones, 70% to 90% of them found once; the top ten carry 2%. Germline V gene data show CDR1 as LNHDA and CDR2 as SQIVND (reference sequence). This CDR3 spans 15 amino acids. Trimming left V 1 base short and J 5 bases short, with 13 bases between. Concerning this clone itself: No antigen is known for it.

The source material was PBMCs. The clonotype comes from a woman under 40 in good health and CMV-seronegative. The chain joins TRBV19 to TRBJ2-3; TRBD2 is a possible D gene (6 bases). This CDR3 is CASSIGGVGGDTQYF. For the CDR3, the DNA is TGTGCCAGTAGTATAGGGGGTGTGGGAGGAGATACGCAGTATTTT. The entire variable domain, with the rest obtained from reference TRBV19 and TRBJ2-3, is as follows: DGGITQSPKYLFRKEGQNVTLSCEQNLNHDAMYWYRQDPGQGLRLIYYSQIVNDFQKGDIAEGYSVSREKKESFPLTVTSAQKNPTAFYLCASSIGGVGGDTQYFGPGTRLTVL.